The rows below give T cell receptor beta chains drawn from one sample of a study of T cell repertoires in cytomegalovirus infection. TCRdb fed the reads into MiXCR, producing one record per CDR3 protein. The sample has about 340,000 distinct CDR3 sequences; almost 30% are singletons. These receptors have no identified antigens. The source material was cultured PBMCs, sampled from culture after CMV antigen stimulation. Receptors originate from a human donor in good health (CMV status not recorded). Some clones in this sample may be carry-over from other donors' samples. Each CDR3 is given with its conserved first and last residue. D genes are given only for firm matches. The listing skips clone size in some rows; elsewhere it reads once, few, many or a size class.

clone size	D gene	V gene	J gene	CDR3 DNA	CDR3 protein
once	-	TRBV12-3/TRBV12-4	TRBJ2-3	TGTGCCAGCAGTTTACTGTCAGGGAATACGCAGTATTTT	CASSLLSGNTQYF
-	-	TRBV9	TRBJ2-1	TGTGCCAGCAGCGCCGCAGGGAGAGTAGCCTACAATGAGCAGTTCTTC	CASSAAGRVAYNEQFF
-	-	TRBV12-3/TRBV12-4	TRBJ1-6	TGTGCCAGCACCCGGGACGGCGGGGTGACCCTCCACTTT	CASTRDGGVTLHF
-	TRBD1	TRBV5-6	TRBJ2-2	TGTGCCAGCAGCTACCCGGGACAGGGGAACACCGGGGAGCTGTTTTTT	CASSYPGQGNTGELFF
many	-	TRBV6-1	TRBJ1-1	TGTGCCAGCAGTGAACGGAGAACCCTGCATGAAGCTTTCTTT	CASSERRTLHEAFF
-	TRBD2	TRBV28	TRBJ2-7	TGTGCCAGCACCGCTAGCGGGAGCTACGAGCAGTACTTC	CASTASGSYEQYF
-	TRBD1	TRBV20-1	TRBJ1-5	TGCAGTGCCGGGACAGGTAGCAATCAGCCCCAGCATTTT	CSAGTGSNQPQHF
-	-	TRBV6-5	TRBJ2-2	TGTGCCAGCAGGGTAGTGGGCGGGGAGCTGTTTTTT	CASRVVGGELFF
few	TRBD2	TRBV27	TRBJ2-1	TGTGCCAGCAGCCGGACTAGCGGGGGCCACAATGAGCAGTTCTTC	CASSRTSGGHNEQFF
many	TRBD1	TRBV7-9	TRBJ1-6	TGTGCCAGCAGCCCTGGGACAGACTTCTTTTTT	CASSPGTDFFF
-	TRBD1	TRBV10-3	TRBJ2-5	TGTGCCATCAGTGGGACAGGGGAGCGGGAGACCCAGTACTTC	CAISGTGERETQYF
-	-	TRBV5-4	TRBJ1-6	TGTGCCAGCAGCCTCAGCGGGGGTGGTAATTCACCCCTCCACTTT	CASSLSGGGNSPLHF